The 19 T cell receptor beta chains given below trace back to one sample, sequenced in a study of T cell responses to AZD1222 COVID-19 vaccine. The table came from immunoSEQ multiplex PCR; TCRdb's copy has only in-frame clones and leaves some out. The table has 95,000 to 110,000 clones, under 95% seen once. The material sequenced was peripheral blood, taken on day 0 of AZD1222 vaccination. These receptor sequences come from an adult in good health.

This chain links TRBV21-1 with TRBJ1-5. TRBV21-1 is a documented pseudogene. The CDR3 is 12 residues long. The CDR3 region has the DNA TGTGCCAGCAGCCCGCCGGAGCGTCGAGGGCATTTT. It codes for CASSPPERRGHF.

The chain links TRBV7-3 to TRBJ2-1, with 8 bases aligning to TRBD2. This CDR3 region has 15 residues. Germline V gene sequence: CDR1 SGHTA, CDR2 FQGTGA. Trimming took 5 bases from V and 8 from J; bases not matched to a gene: 11. CDR3 DNA sequence: TGTGCCAGCAGCCCTATAGCGGGGTTCGGCGATGAGCAGTTCTTC. It is translated as CASSPIAGFGDEQFF.

This chain uses TRBV30 with TRBJ2-3, with D perhaps given as TRBD1 or TRBD2 (6 bases each). The CDR3 extends over 12 amino acids. The germline gives CDR1 GTSNPN, CDR2 SVGIG (reference sequence). V lost 1 base, J lost 5 bases, and 7 bases lay in between. CDR3 residues: CAWSEGGDTQYF. CDR3 nucleotides: TGTGCCTGGAGTGAGGGGGGAGATACGCAGTATTTT.

The chain carries TRBV11-3 and TRBJ2-7; 9 bases line up with TRBD1. Trimming removed 6 bases from V and 5 bases from J; junction bases left unmatched: 8. The germline CDR1 and CDR2 sequences are SGHNT and YENEEA. There are 14 residues in the CDR3. The CDR3 DNA reads TGTGCCAGCAGTCCCGGGACAGGGTACCACGAGCAGTACTTC. Amino acids: CASSPGTGYHEQYF.

The chain employs TRBV9 and TRBJ1-5; 8 bases are a match to TRBD1. There are 14 residues in the CDR3. After removal of 3 bases from V and 4 bases from J, the junction contained 3 bases not matched to a gene. Germline V gene sequence: CDR1 SGDLS, CDR2 YYNGEE. The CDR3 reads CASSGGDRNQPQHF. As DNA, the CDR3 is TGTGCCAGCAGCGGAGGGGACAGGAATCAGCCCCAGCATTTT. The full variable domain, completed using reference TRBV9 and TRBJ1-5, is DSGVTQTPKHLITATGQRVTLRCSPRSGDLSVYWYQQSLDQGLQFLIQYYNGEERAKGNILERFSAQQFPDLHSELNLSSLELGDSALYFCASSGGDRNQPQHFGDGTRLSIL.

The J gene is TRBJ1-4, the V gene TRBV5-1; D possibly corresponds to TRBD1 (5 bases). Trimming shortened V by 0 bases and J by 5 bases, and 11 bases separated the two germline ends. Germline V lookup: CDR1 SGHRS, CDR2 YFSETQ. There are 15 residues in the CDR3. The CDR3 region is CASSLGAWGNEKLFF. In nucleotides, the CDR3 is TGCGCCAGCAGCTTGGGAGCGTGGGGGAATGAAAAACTGTTTTTT. The entire variable domain, with the rest obtained from reference TRBV5-1 and TRBJ1-4, is as follows: KAGVTQTPRYLIKTRGQQVTLSCSPISGHRSVSWYQQTPGQGLQFLFEYFSETQRNKGNFPGRFSGRQFSNSRSEMNVSTLELGDSALYLCASSLGAWGNEKLFFGSGTQLSVL.

The CDR3 sequence: CASSRTELNYEQYF. The CDR3 DNA reads TGCGCCAGCAGTCGGACAGAATTAAACTACGAGCAGTACTTC. The V gene is TRBV5-1, the J gene TRBJ2-7; possible D gene TRBD1, 6 bases. The V gene lost 5 bases and the J gene lost 3 bases, with 15 bases spanning the gap. Germline values: CDR1 SGHRS, CDR2 YFSETQ. This CDR3 spans 14 amino acids.

V is TRBV7-9 and J is TRBJ2-1; D remains ambiguous. V shed 5 bases and J shed 11 bases, with 16 bases lying between them. Per germline, CDR1 SEHNR and CDR2 FQNEAQ (reference sequence). This CDR3 has 13 amino acids. In DNA, the CDR3 is TGTGCCAGCAGCCCCCGTCTGGCGATGAAGCAGTTCTTC. Its translation is CASSPRLAMKQFF. Filled out from reference TRBV7-9 and TRBJ2-1, the complete variable domain reads DTGVSQNPRHKITKRGQNVTFRCDPISEHNRLYWYRQTLGQGPEFLTYFQNEAQLEKSRLLSDRFSAERPKGSFSTLEIQRTEQGDSAMYLCASSPRLAMKQFFGPGTRLTVL.

The chain is built from TRBV10-3 and TRBJ1-1, with 10 positions matching TRBD1. With V trimmed by 6 bases and J by 3 bases, 7 bases remained unmatched. The CDR3 length is 15 residues. Germline loops: CDR1 ENHRY, CDR2 SYGVKD. The CDR3 region has the DNA TGTGCCATCAGGGAAGACAGGGGGCGACACACTGAAGCTTTCTTT. As protein: CAIREDRGRHTEAFF.

The chain carries TRBV27 and TRBJ2-7, with 10 bases matching TRBD1. The V gene end was trimmed by 5 bases and the J gene end by 1 base; junction bases not matched to a gene: 2. CDR3 size: 14 residues. In germline, CDR1 is MNHEY, CDR2 SMNVEV (reference sequence). The CDR3 is CASSADRGSYEQYF. The DNA of the CDR3 is TGTGCCAGCAGTGCGGACAGGGGGTCCTACGAGCAGTACTTC.

The rearrangement uses TRBV29-1 and TRBJ2-7; perhaps D is TRBD1 or TRBD2 (5 bases each). The ends were cut back, 4 bases at V and 3 bases at J, with 13 bases in the middle. This CDR3 comprises 13 residues. From germline, CDR1 is SQVTM and CDR2 ANQGSEA. CDR3 DNA sequence: TGCAGCGTTGCGGCAGGGACGGACTACGAGCAGTACTTC. Protein product: CSVAAGTDYEQYF.

This clone was seen once. V and J are TRBV7-2 and TRBJ1-2; TRBD1 matches 7 bases. CDR3 size: 14 residues. Germline CDR1 SGHTA, CDR2 FQGNSA. Trimming at V came to 4 bases and at J to 2 bases, leaving 4 bases not matched to a gene. The CDR3 region has the DNA TGTGCCAGCAGCTCTGACAGGGCCAACTATGGCTACACCTTC. It encodes CASSSDRANYGYTF. Based on the CDR3 plus reference TRBV7-2 and TRBJ1-2, the full variable domain is GAGVSQSPSNKVTEKGKDVELRCDPISGHTALYWYRQSLGQGLEFLIYFQGNSAPDKSGLPSDRFSAERTGGSVSTLTIQRTQQEDSAVYLCASSSDRANYGYTFGSGTRLTVV.

This clone was detected once. The chain links TRBV10-2 to TRBJ2-7; D is perhaps TRBD2 (6 bases). CDR1 is WSHSY, CDR2 SAAADI, per germline. The CDR3 is made up of 15 amino acids. V was clipped by 4 bases and J by 2 bases, with 15 bases between them. Written as DNA, the CDR3 is TGCGCCAGCAGTGGGACGGCGGGGAGAACCTACGAGCAGTACTTC. Translated, it gives CASSGTAGRTYEQYF.

This chain uses TRBV12-3 or TRBV12-4 with TRBJ1-1; no firm D call. Trimming stripped 3 bases from V and 4 bases from J, with 6 bases between. The CDR3 covers 12 residues. The CDR3 region is CASSFHSTEAFF. The CDR3 nucleotides read TGTGCCAGCAGTTTTCACAGCACTGAAGCTTTCTTT.

This clone was observed once. V and J are TRBV19 and TRBJ2-4; D is perhaps TRBD2 (7 bases). CDR3 length: 14 amino acids. The ends were cut back, 3 bases at V and 8 bases at J, with 14 bases in the middle. Germline CDR1 LNHDA, CDR2 SQIVND (reference sequence). Here the CDR3 DNA reads TGTGCCAGTAGTATTGGGGGGGGCCGGGACATTCAGTACTTC. As protein: CASSIGGGRDIQYF.

The genes are TRBV15 and TRBJ1-5, with TRBD1 matching over 8 bases. The trim removed 1 base at V and 3 bases at J, leaving 5 bases unmatched. The CDR3 consists of 16 residues. The germline CDR1 and CDR2 sequences are LNHNV and YYDKDF (reference sequence). CDR3 DNA sequence: TGTGCCACCAGCAGAGGAGGACAGGGACCCAATCAGCCCCAGCATTTT. Protein: CATSRGGQGPNQPQHF.

V and J are TRBV5-4 and TRBJ2-2; D is unresolved. The CDR3 has 15 residues. Trimming took off 4 bases at V and 0 bases at J, with 10 bases between the two ends. Germline loops: CDR1 SGHNT, CDR2 YYREEE (reference sequence). The CDR3 loop reads CASSPETANTGELFF. In DNA, the CDR3 is TGTGCCAGCAGCCCCGAGACCGCGAACACCGGGGAGCTGTTTTTT.

V gene TRBV11-2 combines with J gene TRBJ1-1, with 7 bases lining up with TRBD1. The CDR3 consists of 15 residues. Germline V gene lookup returns CDR1 SGHAT and CDR2 FQNNGV. J gave up 4 bases and V 2 bases, and 7 bases lay outside the gene matches. The CDR3 sequence: CASSLSAGGFTEAFF. The DNA of the CDR3 is TGTGCCAGCAGCTTATCGGCAGGGGGTTTCACTGAAGCTTTCTTT.

The gene calls are TRBV5-1 and TRBJ2-3; a weak D match, TRBD1 (5 bases). Germline V gives CDR1 SGHRS, CDR2 YFSETQ. V lost 0 bases to trimming and J lost 2 bases, with 10 bases between them. The CDR3 consists of 15 residues. DNA for the CDR3: TGCGCCAGCAGCTTGGCCGTAGGGGACACAGATACGCAGTATTTT. Amino acids: CASSLAVGDTDTQYF.